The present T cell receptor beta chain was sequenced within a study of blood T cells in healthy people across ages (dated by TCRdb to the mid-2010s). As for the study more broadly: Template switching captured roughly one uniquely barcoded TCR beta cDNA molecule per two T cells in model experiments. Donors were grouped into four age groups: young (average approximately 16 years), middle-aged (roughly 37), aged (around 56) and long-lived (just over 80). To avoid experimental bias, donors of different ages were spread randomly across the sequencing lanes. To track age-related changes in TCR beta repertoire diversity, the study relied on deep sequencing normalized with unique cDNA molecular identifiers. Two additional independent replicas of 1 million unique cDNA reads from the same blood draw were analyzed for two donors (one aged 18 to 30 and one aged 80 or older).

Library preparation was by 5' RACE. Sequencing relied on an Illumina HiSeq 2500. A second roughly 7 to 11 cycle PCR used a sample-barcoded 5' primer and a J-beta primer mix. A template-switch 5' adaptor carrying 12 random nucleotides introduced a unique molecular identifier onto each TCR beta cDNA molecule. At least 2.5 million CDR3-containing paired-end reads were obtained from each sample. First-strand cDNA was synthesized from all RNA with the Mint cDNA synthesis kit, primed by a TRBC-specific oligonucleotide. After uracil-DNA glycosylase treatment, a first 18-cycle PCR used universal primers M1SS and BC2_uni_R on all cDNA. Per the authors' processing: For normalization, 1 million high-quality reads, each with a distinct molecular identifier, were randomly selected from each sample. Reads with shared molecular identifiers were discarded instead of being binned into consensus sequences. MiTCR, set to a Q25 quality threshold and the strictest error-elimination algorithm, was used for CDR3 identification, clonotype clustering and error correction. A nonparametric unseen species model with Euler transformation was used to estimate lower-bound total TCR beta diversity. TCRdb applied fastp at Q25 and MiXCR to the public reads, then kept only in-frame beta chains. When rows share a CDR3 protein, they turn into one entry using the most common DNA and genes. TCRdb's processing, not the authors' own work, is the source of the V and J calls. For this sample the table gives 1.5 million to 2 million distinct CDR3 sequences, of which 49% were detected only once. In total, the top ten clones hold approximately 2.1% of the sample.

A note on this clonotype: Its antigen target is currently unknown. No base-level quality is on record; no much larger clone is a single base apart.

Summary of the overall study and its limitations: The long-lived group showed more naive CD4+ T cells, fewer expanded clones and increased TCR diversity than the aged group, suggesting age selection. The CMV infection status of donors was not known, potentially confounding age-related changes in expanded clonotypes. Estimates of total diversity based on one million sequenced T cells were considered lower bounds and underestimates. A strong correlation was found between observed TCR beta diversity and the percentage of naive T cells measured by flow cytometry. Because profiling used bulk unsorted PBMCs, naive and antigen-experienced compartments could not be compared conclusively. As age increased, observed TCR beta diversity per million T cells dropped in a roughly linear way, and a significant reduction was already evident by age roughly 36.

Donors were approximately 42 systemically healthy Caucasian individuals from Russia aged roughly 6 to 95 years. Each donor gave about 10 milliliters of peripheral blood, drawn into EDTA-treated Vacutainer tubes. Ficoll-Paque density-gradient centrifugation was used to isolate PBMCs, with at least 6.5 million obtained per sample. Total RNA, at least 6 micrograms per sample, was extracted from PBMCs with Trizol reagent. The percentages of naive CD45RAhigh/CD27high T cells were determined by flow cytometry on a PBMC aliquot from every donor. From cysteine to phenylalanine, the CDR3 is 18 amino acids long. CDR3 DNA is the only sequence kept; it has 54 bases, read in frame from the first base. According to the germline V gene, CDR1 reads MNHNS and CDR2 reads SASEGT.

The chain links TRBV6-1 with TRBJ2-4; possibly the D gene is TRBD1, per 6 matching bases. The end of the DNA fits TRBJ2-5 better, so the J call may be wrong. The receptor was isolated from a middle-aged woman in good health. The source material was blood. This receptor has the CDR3 CASRPFPDSLYNQETQYF. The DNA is TGTGCCAGCAGACCCTTCCCGGACAGCCTATATAACCAAGAGACCCAGTACTTC.